This T cell receptor (beta chain) comes out of a study of OX40 agonist ivuxolimab in advanced cancers. Findings of the study overall: The work left the antigen specificity of expanded peripheral T cells undetermined. More expanded clones were seen, on average, in CD8+ T cells than in CD4+.

A word on this clone: The antigen remains unidentified.

Sequencing was performed with immunoSEQ multiplex PCR; in TCRdb, only in-frame clones are kept and a portion is missing. The sample lists roughly 80,000 clones, about 92% occurring once. This CDR3 has 15 residues. In germline, CDR1 is SGHRS, CDR2 YFSETQ. V was pared by 4 bases and J by 1 base, with 14 bases between. Patients had blood sampled at baseline and again on cycle 4 day 1 and cycle 7 day 1. This sequence was found in an adult with an advanced solid tumor such as melanoma, head and neck, liver or kidney cancer. The chain has TRBV5-1 and TRBJ1-1; no reliable D call. Source: CD4+ or CD8+ T cells sorted from blood, taken in a trial of the OX40 agonist ivuxolimab. The CDR3 DNA sequence: TGCGCCAGCAGCCAGGTTCAGGCCCCGAACACTGAAGCTTTCTTT. Protein sequence: CASSQVQAPNTEAFF.